The entry below gives a single T cell receptor (beta chain) sequence along with its context. Its cognate antigen is unknown. This sample is part of a study of OX40 agonist ivuxolimab in advanced cancers. Study overall: Dose-escalation subjects each had hepatocellular carcinoma, melanoma, renal cell or head and neck cancer.

Germline-derived CDR1 and CDR2 are SGHTA and FQGNSA. The length of the CDR3 is 15 residues. With 1 base removed from V and 3 bases from J, the gap between germline ends came to 12 bases. The protocol was immunoSEQ multiplex PCR, while the TCRdb copy is restricted to in-frame clones and leaves out a portion. The table has around 89,000 clones, roughly 88% seen once. Notes on the study in general: Circulating CD4+ and CD8+ T cells showed clonal expansion by week 6 at 0.1 to 3.0 mg/kg. CD8+ T cells showed, on average, more clonal expansion than CD4+ cells.

The TCR comes from an adult with an advanced solid tumor such as melanoma, head and neck, liver or kidney cancer. The source was CD4+ or CD8+ T cells sorted from blood, collected in a trial of the OX40 agonist ivuxolimab. V gene TRBV7-2 combines with J gene TRBJ1-2; tentatively, D is TRBD1 (5 bases). As DNA, the CDR3 is TGTGCCAGCAGCTTAGGTGGAGGGACCGACTATGGCTACACCTTC. Its translation is CASSLGGGTDYGYTF.